Listed here are 16 T cell receptor beta chains from one sample, sequenced in a study of blood T cell repertoires in COVID-19. The data were produced by immunoSEQ multiplex PCR, yet TCRdb's version contains in-frame clones alone and is incomplete. The table shows 200,000 to 300,000 clones, with 85% to 90% occurring only once. Sample: peripheral blood. Receptors originate from a woman aged 55-69 years with COVID-19, enrolled during active disease.

V usage is TRBV19 and J usage is TRBJ2-1, with 11 bases matching TRBD2. The V segment lost 5 bases and the J segment 5 bases; nucleotides outside the gene matches: 5. Germline V lookup: CDR1 LNHDA, CDR2 SQIVND (reference sequence). This CDR3 is built from 15 residues. CDR3 nucleotides: TGTGCCAGTAGTCTGACTAGCGGGACCAACAATGAGCAGTTCTTC. The encoded protein is CASSLTSGTNNEQFF.

This chain joins TRBV30 and TRBJ1-2; 7 nucleotides align to TRBD1. Germline V gene lookup returns CDR1 GTSNPN and CDR2 SVGIG (reference sequence). This CDR3 spans 12 amino acids. Trimming removed 1 base from V and 8 bases from J; junction bases left unmatched: 4. The CDR3: CAWSGPGGGYTF. The DNA for the CDR3 is TGTGCCTGGAGTGGGCCAGGGGGAGGCTACACCTTC.

Details on this clone: One end of the junction is discordant with germline, which a read error may explain. This chain connects TRBV5-4 to TRBJ2-1; D might be TRBD2 (5 bases). Germline values: CDR1 SGHNT, CDR2 YYREEE (reference sequence). The CDR3 consists of 15 residues. The CDR3 loop is CASSLVAGPYDEQFF. CDR3 sequence (DNA): TGTGCCAGCAGCTTGGTCGCGGGTCCCTACGATGAGCAGTTCTTC.

The rearrangement links TRBV11-2 to TRBJ2-2; 8 bases line up with TRBD1. CDR3 length: 16 amino acids. V dropped 2 bases and J dropped 4; count of bases not matched to a gene: 6. Per the germline V gene, CDR1 is SGHAT and CDR2 is FQNNGV. CDR3 loop: CASSLRSGGGTGELFF. For the CDR3, the DNA is TGTGCCAGCAGCTTAAGGTCAGGGGGCGGCACCGGGGAGCTGTTTTTT.

This chain uses TRBV30 with TRBJ2-1, with 9 positions matching TRBD2. CDR1 and CDR2 (germline): GTSNPN, SVGIG (reference sequence). This CDR3 region has 16 residues. V gave up 1 base and J gave up 6 bases; unmatched junction bases: 10. The CDR3 bases are TGTGCCTGGAGTGCCCAAGCGGGAGGTGGACCCAATGAGCAGTTCTTC. Protein sequence: CAWSAQAGGGPNEQFF.

The chain carries TRBV28 and TRBJ1-1; maybe TRBD1 (6 bases). V shed 7 bases and J shed 11 bases, with 17 bases lying between them. The CDR3 sequence is 12 residues long. Looked up from germline, CDR1 is MDHEN and CDR2 is SYDVKM. The CDR3 DNA is TGTGCCAGCACCGGAAACAGGGTTGATGCTTTCTTT. Its translation: CASTGNRVDAFF.

Only a few counts were recorded for this clone. V is TRBV6-5 and J is TRBJ2-2, with 8 bases that match TRBD1. CDR3 length: 15 amino acids. V dropped 9 bases and J dropped 1; count of bases not matched to a gene: 7. CDR1 and CDR2 from the germline V gene are MNHEY and SVGAGI. The CDR3 coding sequence is TGTGCCAGTACTACGGGACAGGTGAACACCGGGGAGCTGTTTTTT. This sequence encodes CASTTGQVNTGELFF.

The rearrangement joins TRBV19 to TRBJ1-1, with 8 bases that match TRBD1. V shed 3 bases and J 7 bases; nucleotides not matched to a gene: 7. CDR3 length: 14 residues. Per germline, CDR1 LNHDA and CDR2 SQIVND (reference sequence). CDR3 nucleotides: TGTGCCAGTAGTATTGGGCTGGGGACAGGTGAAGCTTTCTTT. This codes for CASSIGLGTGEAFF.

A remark on this clone: Other nucleotide sequences from this sample produce the same CDR3. This CDR3 is CAWRSSYNSPLHF. The DNA of the CDR3 is TGTGCCTGGAGGAGCTCCTATAATTCACCCCTCCACTTT. The V and J genes are TRBV30 and TRBJ1-6; D is unresolved. Trimming shortened V by 3 bases and J by 0 bases, and 3 bases separated the two germline ends. The CDR3 runs 13 residues. CDR1 GTSNPN and CDR2 SVGIG come from the germline V gene (reference sequence). The full variable domain, rest sourced from reference TRBV30 and TRBJ1-6, is SQTIHQWPATLVQPVGSPLSLECTVEGTSNPNLYWYRQAAGRGLQLLFYSVGIGQISSEVPQNLSASRPQDRQFILSSKKLLLSDSGFYLCAWRSSYNSPLHFGNGTRLTVT.

J is TRBJ2-7 and V is TRBV7-9, with 9 nucleotides matching TRBD1. This CDR3 is 14 amino acids long. J gave up 4 bases and V 3 bases, and 4 bases lay outside the gene matches. In germline, CDR1 is SEHNR, CDR2 FQNEAQ (reference sequence). CDR3 sequence (DNA): TGTGCCAGCAGCTTGGGACAGGGTTTTTACGAGCAGTACTTC. This gives the protein CASSLGQGFYEQYF. Filled out from reference TRBV7-9 and TRBJ2-7, the complete variable domain reads DTGVSQNPRHKITKRGQNVTFRCDPISEHNRLYWYRQTLGQGPEFLTYFQNEAQLEKSRLLSDRFSAERPKGSFSTLEIQRTEQGDSAMYLCASSLGQGFYEQYFGPGTRLTVT.

This chain connects TRBV5-4 to TRBJ2-7, with D unresolved. The CDR3 consists of 12 residues. The ends were cut back, 6 bases at V and 3 bases at J, with 10 bases in the middle. CDR1 and CDR2 from the germline V gene are SGHNT and YYREEE (reference sequence). The CDR3 reads CASIPQDYEQYF. CDR3 nucleotides: TGTGCCAGCATCCCGCAGGACTACGAGCAGTACTTC.

J is TRBJ1-2 and V is TRBV6-6, with 8 bases aligning to TRBD1. The CDR3 runs 15 residues. Trimming took 5 bases from V and 4 from J; bases not matched to a gene: 9. Germline V gene lookup returns CDR1 MNHNY and CDR2 SVGAGI (reference sequence). CDR3 DNA sequence: TGTGCCAGCAGTCGTACAGGGGGGGATGCCTATGGCTACACCTTC. Its translation is CASSRTGGDAYGYTF.

Only one count was recorded for this clone. The chain recombines TRBV7-9 with TRBJ1-1; 8 bases line up with TRBD1. V gave up 6 bases and J gave up 5 bases; unmatched junction bases: 5. Germline V lookup: CDR1 SEHNR, CDR2 FQNEAQ (reference sequence). The CDR3 is 13 residues long. Here the CDR3 DNA reads TGTGCCAGCAGGACAGGGGAAGGGACTGAAGCTTTCTTT. Its protein product is CASRTGEGTEAFF.

This chain connects TRBV20-1 to TRBJ1-1; D is unresolved. CDR1 is DFQATT and CDR2 is SNEGSKA in the germline V gene (reference sequence). This CDR3 comprises 11 residues. CDR3 DNA sequence: TGCAGACCCCAGGCGAACACTGAAGCTTTCTTT. The encoded protein is CRPQANTEAFF.

The chain has TRBV19 and TRBJ2-1; D gene unclear. The CDR3 totals 15 residues. CDR1 is LNHDA, CDR2 SQIVND, per germline (reference sequence). The ends were cut back, 0 bases at V and 6 bases at J, with 12 bases in the middle. The CDR3 reads CASSIDPTWANEQFF. The CDR3 coding sequence is TGTGCCAGTAGTATAGACCCCACATGGGCCAATGAGCAGTTCTTC.

The chain carries TRBV18 and TRBJ1-1; no clear D gene. V was clipped by 2 bases and J by 4 bases, with 8 bases between them. The CDR3 extends over 13 amino acids. Germline V lookup: CDR1 KGHSH, CDR2 LQKENI. As DNA, the CDR3 is TGTGCCAGCTCACCAACCAGGTTCACTGAAGCTTTCTTT. Protein: CASSPTRFTEAFF.